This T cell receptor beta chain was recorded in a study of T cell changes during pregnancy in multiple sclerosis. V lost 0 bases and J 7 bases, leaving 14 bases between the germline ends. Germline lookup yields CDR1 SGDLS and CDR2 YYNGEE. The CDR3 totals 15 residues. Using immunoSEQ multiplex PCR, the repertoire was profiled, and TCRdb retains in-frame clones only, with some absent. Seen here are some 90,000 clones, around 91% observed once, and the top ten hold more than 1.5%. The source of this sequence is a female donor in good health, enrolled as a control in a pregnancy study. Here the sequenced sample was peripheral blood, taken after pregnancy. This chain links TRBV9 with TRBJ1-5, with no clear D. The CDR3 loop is CASSVGLEGTQPQHF. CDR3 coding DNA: TGTGCCAGCAGCGTAGGATTGGAGGGCACGCAGCCCCAGCATTTT.